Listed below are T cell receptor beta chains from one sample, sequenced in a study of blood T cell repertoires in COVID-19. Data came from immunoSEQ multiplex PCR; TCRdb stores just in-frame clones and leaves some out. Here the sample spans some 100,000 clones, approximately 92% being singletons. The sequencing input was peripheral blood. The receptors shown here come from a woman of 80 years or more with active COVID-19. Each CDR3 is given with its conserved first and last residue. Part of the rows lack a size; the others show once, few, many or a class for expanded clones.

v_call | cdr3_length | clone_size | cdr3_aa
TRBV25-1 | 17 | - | CASSEYRGGNTYNEQFF
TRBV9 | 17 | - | CASSVGLPGQGLYGYTF
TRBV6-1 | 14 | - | CASSERDSTSGGTF
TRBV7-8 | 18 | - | CASSSTGAPGWINEKLFF
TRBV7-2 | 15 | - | CASSTTGGVYSEAFF
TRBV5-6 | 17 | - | CASSPARSGRIYNEQFF
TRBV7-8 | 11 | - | CASSLSDTQYF
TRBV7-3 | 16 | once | CASSKGLAGVWNEQFF
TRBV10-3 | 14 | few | CAISDNRANYGYTF
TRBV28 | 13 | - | CASSLTRGHGYTF
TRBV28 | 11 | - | CASSTGDTQYF
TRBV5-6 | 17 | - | CASSPPGRWREYNEQFF
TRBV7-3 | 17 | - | CASSSSGSGSSTDTQYF
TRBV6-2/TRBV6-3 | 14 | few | CASSYGGARTEAFF
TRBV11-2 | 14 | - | CASSASTGGWEQYF
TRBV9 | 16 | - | CASSVDQGQANYGYTF
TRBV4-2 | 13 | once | CASSRTGGNTIYF
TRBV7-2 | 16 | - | CASSYESAGGRNEQFF
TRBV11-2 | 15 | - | CASSLVWGRNEKLFF
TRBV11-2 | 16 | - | CASSLRVSGRRETQYF
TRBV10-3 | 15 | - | CAIKGAGPGTDTQYF
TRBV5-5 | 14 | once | CASSLLAGRDTQYF
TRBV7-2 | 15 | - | CASSPGTNSYNEQFF
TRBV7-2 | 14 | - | CASSLDSRSYEQYF
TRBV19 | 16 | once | CASSIRAGGGYNEQFF
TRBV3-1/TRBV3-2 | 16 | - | CASSQVAGLTYNEQFF
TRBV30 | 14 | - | CASTRALNTGELFF
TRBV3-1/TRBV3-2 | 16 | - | CASINEAGGSTDTQYF
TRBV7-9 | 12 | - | CASSREVDTQYF
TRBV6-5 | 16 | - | CASSYSRGTGANVLTF
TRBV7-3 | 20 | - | CASSSQHGGTSGSWTDTQYF
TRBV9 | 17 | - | CASSKRTPGQSTDTQYF
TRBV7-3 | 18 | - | CASSSTAGTGVNTGELFF
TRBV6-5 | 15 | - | CASSRSAGGITEAFF
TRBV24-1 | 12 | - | CATSRIGDEQFF
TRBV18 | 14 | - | CASSPDRANTEAFF